This TCR beta chain was captured by sequencing in a study of shared clonotypes between healthy human individuals. Whole-study findings and limits: Among donors, clonotype sharing was expected to be affected by sequencing depth. Sharing across four donors was highest in naive CD4 (roughly 5%) and lowest in memory CD8 (0.4%).

CD4+ cells were split into CD45RA+ naive and CD45RA-negative memory subsets. Per the original data handling: Filtering was not the same, since immunoSEQ gave junction-only sequences without quality scores. The repertoire was sequenced with immunoSEQ multiplex PCR; TCRdb's copy has only in-frame clones and lacks some. V, J and clone size were drawn from that table, and D and trimming were deduced from the DNA. Of some 1 million clones detected, 65% to 80% appear once; the ten largest clones hold roughly 1.4%. The table lists this clone with a few counts. Its antigen is unidentified. Trimming at V came to 4 bases and at J to 7 bases, leaving 5 bases not matched to a gene. Germline V gene sequence: CDR1 SGHDN, CDR2 FVKESK. The CDR3 contains 13 residues.

This receptor was identified in a man aged 18-30 years in good health. This rearrangement joins TRBV14 to TRBJ1-1; 8 bases align to TRBD1. The sample was memory CD4+ T cells sorted from blood. As to subset: CD45RA-negative fraction. The CDR3 sequence: CASSRQTGVEAFF. The DNA for the CDR3 is TGTGCCAGCAGCCGCCAGACAGGGGTTGAAGCTTTCTTT.